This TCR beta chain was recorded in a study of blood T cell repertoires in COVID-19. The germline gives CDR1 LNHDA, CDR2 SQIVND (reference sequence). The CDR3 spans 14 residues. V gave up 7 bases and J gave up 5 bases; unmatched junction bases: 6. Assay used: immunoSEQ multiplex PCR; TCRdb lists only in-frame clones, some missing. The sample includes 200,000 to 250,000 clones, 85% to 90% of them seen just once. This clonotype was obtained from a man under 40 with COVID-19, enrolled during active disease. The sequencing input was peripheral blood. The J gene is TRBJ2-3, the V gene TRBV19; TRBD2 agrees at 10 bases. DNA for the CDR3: TGTGCCAGTACCCAGCGGGGGGGCCGAGATACGCAGTATTTT. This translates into CASTQRGGRDTQYF. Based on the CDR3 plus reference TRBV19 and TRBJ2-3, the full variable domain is DGGITQSPKYLFRKEGQNVTLSCEQNLNHDAMYWYRQDPGQGLRLIYYSQIVNDFQKGDIAEGYSVSREKKESFPLTVTSAQKNPTAFYLCASTQRGGRDTQYFGPGTRLTVL.